This record concerns one T cell receptor beta chain sequence. Its antigen is unidentified. The sample comes from a study of cytomegalovirus exposure and HLA in healthy donors. The study ran its PCR with 60 Vbeta and 13 Jbeta primers. Produced via immunoSEQ multiplex PCR; TCRdb's table is partial and in-frame only. The data show 200,000 or so clones, over 65% seen once. Findings of the study overall: The study flagged 150 to 200 TCR beta chains as cytomegalovirus-associated. It was reported that TCR beta sequences correctly inferred the HLA-A and HLA-B alleles for most subjects. In a later analysis, productive TCRs from donors in an Asian-associated ancestry cluster reportedly carried fewer N-insertions than the cohort mean. Researchers reported from a later analysis that most CMV-associated TCR beta chains appeared HLA-restricted.

The CDR3 spans 15 residues. The germline CDR1 and CDR2 sequences are ENHRY and SYGVKD. V gene TRBV10-3 combines with J gene TRBJ2-5, with D possibly matching TRBD2 (5 bases). The last part of the DNA fits TRBJ2-7 better; the J call may be wrong. The sequenced material came from PBMCs. This TCR was sampled from a woman aged 50 to 65 in good health and CMV-seropositive. Written as DNA, the CDR3 is TGTGCCACCAGAGGCACGAGGGCCCCTACGGACGAGCAGTACTTC. Translating it yields CATRGTRAPTDEQYF.